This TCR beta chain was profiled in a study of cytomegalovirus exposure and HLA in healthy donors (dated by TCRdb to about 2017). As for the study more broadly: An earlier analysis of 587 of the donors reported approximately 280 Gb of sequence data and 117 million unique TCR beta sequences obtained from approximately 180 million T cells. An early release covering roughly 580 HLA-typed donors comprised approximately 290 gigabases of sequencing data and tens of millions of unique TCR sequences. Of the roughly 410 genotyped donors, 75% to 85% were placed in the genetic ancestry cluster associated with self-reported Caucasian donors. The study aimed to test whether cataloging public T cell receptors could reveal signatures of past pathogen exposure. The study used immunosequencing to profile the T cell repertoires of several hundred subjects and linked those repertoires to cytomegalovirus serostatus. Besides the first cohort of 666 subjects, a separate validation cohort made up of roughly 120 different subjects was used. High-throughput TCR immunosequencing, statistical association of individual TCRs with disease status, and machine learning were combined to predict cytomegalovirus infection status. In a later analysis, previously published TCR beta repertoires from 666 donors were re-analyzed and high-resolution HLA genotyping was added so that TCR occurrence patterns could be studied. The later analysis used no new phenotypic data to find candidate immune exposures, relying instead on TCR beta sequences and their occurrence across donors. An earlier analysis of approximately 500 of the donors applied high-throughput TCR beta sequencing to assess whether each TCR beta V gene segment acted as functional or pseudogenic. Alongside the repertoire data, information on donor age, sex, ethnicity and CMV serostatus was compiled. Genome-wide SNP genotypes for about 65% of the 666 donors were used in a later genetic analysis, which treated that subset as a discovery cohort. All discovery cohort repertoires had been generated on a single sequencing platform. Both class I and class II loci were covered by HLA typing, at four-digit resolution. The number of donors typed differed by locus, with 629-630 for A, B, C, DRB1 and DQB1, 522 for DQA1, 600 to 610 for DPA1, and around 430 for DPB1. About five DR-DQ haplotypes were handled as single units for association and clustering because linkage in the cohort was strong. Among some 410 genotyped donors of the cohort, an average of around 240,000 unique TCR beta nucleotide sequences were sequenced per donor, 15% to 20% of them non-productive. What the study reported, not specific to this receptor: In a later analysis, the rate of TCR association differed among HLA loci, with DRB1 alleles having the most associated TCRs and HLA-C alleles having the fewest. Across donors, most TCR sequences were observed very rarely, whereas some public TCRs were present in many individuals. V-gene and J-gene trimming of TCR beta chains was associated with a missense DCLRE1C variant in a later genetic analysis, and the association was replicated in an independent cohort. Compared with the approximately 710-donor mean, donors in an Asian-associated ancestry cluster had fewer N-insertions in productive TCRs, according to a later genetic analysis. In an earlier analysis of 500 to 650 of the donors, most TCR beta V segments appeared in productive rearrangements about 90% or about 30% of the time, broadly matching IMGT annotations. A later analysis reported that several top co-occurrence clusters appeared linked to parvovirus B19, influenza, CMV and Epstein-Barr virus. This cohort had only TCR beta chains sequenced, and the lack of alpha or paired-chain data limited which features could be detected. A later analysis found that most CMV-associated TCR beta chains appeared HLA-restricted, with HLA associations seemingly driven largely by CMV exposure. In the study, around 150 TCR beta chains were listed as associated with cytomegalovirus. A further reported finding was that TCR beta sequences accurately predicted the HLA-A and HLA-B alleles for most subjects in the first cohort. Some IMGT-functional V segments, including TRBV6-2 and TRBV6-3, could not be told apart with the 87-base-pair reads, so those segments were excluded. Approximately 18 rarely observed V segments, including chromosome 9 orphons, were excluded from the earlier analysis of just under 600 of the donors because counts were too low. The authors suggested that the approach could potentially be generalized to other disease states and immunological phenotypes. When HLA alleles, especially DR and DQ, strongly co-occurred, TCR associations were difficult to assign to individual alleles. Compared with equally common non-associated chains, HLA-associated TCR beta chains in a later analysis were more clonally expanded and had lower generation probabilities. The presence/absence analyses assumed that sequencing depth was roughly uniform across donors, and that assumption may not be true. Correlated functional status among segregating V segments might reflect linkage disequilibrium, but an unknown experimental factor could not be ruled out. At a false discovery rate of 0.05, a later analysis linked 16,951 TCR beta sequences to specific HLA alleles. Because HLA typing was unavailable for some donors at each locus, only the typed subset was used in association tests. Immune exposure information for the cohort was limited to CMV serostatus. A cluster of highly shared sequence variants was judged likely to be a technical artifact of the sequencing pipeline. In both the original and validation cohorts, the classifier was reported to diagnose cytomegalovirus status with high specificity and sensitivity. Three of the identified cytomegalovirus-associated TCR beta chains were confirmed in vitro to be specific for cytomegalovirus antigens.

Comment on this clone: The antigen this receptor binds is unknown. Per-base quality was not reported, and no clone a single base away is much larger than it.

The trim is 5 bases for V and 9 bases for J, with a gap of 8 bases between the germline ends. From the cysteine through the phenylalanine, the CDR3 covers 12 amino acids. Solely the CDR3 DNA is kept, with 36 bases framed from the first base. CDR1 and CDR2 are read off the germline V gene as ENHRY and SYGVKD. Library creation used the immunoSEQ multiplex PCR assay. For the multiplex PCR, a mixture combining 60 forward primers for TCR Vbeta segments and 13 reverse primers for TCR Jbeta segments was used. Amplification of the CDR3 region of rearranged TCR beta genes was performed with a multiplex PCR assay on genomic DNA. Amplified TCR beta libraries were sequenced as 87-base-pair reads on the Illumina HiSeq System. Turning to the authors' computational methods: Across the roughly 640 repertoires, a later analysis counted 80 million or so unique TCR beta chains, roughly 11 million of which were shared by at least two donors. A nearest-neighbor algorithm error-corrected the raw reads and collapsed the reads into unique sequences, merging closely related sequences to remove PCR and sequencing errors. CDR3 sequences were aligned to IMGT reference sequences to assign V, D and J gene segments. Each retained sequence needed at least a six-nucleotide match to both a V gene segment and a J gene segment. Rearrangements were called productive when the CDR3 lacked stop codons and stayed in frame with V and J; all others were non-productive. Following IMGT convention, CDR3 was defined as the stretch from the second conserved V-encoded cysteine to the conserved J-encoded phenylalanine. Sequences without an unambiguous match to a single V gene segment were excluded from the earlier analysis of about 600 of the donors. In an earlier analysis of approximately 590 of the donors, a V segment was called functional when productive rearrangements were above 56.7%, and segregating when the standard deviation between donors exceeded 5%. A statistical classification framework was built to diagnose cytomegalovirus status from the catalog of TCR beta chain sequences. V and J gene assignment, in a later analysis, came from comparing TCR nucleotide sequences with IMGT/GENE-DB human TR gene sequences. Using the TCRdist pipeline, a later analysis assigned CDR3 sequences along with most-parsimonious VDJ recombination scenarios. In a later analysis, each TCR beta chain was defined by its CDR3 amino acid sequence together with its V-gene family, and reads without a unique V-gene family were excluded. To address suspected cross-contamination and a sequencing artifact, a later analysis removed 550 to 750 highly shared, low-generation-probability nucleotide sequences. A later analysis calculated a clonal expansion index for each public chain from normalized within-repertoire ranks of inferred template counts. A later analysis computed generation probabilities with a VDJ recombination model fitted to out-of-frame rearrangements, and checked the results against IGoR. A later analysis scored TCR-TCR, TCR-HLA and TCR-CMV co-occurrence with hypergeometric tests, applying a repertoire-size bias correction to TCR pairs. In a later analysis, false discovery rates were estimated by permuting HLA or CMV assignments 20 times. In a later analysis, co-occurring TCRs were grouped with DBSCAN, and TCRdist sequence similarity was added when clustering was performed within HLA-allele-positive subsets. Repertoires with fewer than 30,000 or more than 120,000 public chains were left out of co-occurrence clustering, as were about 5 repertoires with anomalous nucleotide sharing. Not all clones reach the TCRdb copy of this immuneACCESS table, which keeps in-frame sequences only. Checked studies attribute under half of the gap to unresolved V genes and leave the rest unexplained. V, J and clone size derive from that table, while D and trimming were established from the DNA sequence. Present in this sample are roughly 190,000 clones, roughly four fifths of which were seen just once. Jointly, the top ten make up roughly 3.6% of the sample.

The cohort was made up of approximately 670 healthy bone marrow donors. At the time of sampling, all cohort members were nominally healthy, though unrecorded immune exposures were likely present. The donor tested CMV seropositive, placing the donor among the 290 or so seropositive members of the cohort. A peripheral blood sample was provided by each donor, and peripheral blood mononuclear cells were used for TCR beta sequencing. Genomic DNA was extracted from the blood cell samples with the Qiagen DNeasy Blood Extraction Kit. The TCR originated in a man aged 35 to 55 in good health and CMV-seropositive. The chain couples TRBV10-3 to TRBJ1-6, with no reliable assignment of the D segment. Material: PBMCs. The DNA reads TGTGCCATCAGTCCGACTGGTTCACCCCTCCACTTT. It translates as CAISPTGSPLHF.